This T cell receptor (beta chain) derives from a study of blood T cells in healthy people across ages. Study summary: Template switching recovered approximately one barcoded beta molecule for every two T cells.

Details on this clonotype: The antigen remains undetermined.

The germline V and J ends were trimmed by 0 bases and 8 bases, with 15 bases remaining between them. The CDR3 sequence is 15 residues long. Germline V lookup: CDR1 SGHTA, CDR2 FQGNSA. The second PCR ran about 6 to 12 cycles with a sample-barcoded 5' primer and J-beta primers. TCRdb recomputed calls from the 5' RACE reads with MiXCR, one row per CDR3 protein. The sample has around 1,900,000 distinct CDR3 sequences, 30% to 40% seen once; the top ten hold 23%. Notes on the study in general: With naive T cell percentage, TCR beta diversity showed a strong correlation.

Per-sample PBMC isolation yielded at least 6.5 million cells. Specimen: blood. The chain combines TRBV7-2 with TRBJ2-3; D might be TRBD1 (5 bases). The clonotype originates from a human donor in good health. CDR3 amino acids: CASSLAGRDGSTQYF. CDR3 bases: TGTGCCAGCAGCTTAGCGGGCAGGGATGGAAGTACGCAGTATTTT.